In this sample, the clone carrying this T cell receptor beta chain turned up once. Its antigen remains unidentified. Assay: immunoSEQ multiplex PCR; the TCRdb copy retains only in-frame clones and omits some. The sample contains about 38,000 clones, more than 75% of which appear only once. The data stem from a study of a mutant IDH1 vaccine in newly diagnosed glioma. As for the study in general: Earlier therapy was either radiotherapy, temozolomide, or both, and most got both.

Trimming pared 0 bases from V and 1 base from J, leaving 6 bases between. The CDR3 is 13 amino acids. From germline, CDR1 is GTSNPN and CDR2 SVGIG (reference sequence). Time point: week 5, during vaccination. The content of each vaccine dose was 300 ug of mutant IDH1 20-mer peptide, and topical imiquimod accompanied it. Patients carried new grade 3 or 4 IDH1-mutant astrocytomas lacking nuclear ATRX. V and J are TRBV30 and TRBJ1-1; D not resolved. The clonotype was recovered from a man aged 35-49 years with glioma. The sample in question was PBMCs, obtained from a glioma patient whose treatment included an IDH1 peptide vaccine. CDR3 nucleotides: TGTGCCTGGAGTGTAATACAGAACACTGAAGCTTTCTTT. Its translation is CAWSVIQNTEAFF.